Here is one TCR beta chain with its context. The repertoire was sequenced with immunoSEQ multiplex PCR; TCRdb's copy has only in-frame clones and lacks some. The sample shows 150,000 to 200,000 clones, roughly 86% of them seen only once. This sample is drawn from a study of blood T cell repertoires in COVID-19. Germline values: CDR1 SGHNT, CDR2 YENEEA. The CDR3 is made up of 19 amino acids. The J segment lost 6 bases and the V segment lost 6 bases, leaving 20 bases of the junction unmatched. V usage is TRBV11-3 and J usage is TRBJ1-6; 7 bases agree with TRBD1. The sample was PBMCs or T cells enriched from blood (not recorded which). This receptor was obtained from a woman in her thirties who had recovered from COVID-19. CDR3 sequence reads: CASSSIPVPGTALNSPLHF. In DNA, the CDR3 is TGTGCCAGCAGTTCGATACCTGTCCCTGGGACAGCCCTTAATTCACCCCTCCACTTT.